This is a list of T cell receptor beta chains from one sample in a study of blood T cell repertoires in COVID-19. Some clones are missing from TCRdb's copy, which holds only in-frame ones; the method was immunoSEQ multiplex PCR. The sample records some 260,000 clones, roughly 77% being singletons. The sequenced sample consisted of peripheral blood. The receptors derive from a woman aged 80 or over with acute or convalescent COVID-19. Both conserved end residues are part of each CDR3. A D gene is named only where the DNA matches it firmly. Rows may omit the clone size; those that give it use once, few, many or a size class.

V	J	D	size	CDR3	DNA
TRBV6-5	TRBJ1-6	NA	NA	CASSYDRGPLHF	TGTGCCAGCAGTTACGATAGGGGACCCCTCCACTTT
TRBV4-3	TRBJ1-2	TRBD1	NA	CASSQKWGLWDRNYGYTF	TGCGCCAGCAGCCAAAAATGGGGCTTATGGGACAGAAACTATGGCTACACCTTC
TRBV18	TRBJ1-1	TRBD1	NA	CASSQGTGFLNTEAFF	TGTGCCAGCTCCCAAGGGACAGGGTTTTTAAACACTGAAGCTTTCTTT
TRBV6-2/TRBV6-3	TRBJ2-2	TRBD1	once	CASSYPITRGRGLGGELFF	TGTGCCAGCAGTTACCCTATTACCAGGGGCAGGGGGCTCGGCGGGGAGCTGTTTTTT
TRBV5-1	TRBJ2-6	NA	NA	CASSLVQVPGANVLTF	TGCGCCAGCAGCTTGGTCCAGGTCCCTGGGGCCAACGTCCTGACTTTC
TRBV29-1	TRBJ1-4	NA	NA	CSVEVQGGTNEKLFF	TGCAGCGTTGAAGTCCAGGGAGGGACTAATGAAAAACTGTTTTTT
TRBV11-2	TRBJ1-5	TRBD1	NA	CASSLGTGAQPQHF	TGTGCCAGCAGCTTAGGGACAGGGGCTCAGCCCCAGCATTTT
TRBV6-6	TRBJ2-5	NA	NA	CASSYRTGLETQYF	TGTGCCAGCAGTTACCGTACAGGGTTGGAGACCCAGTACTTC
TRBV15	TRBJ2-5	NA	NA	CATSRDQVVGGTQYF	TGTGCCACCAGCAGAGATCAAGTGGTAGGCGGGACCCAGTACTTC
TRBV3-1/TRBV3-2	TRBJ2-2	TRBD2	few	CASSKRGANTGELFF	TGTGCCAGCAGCAAGCGGGGGGCGAACACCGGGGAGCTGTTTTTT